A single sample is the source of the 13 T cell receptor beta chains below, sequenced in a study of blood T cell repertoires in COVID-19. Profiled with immunoSEQ multiplex PCR; TCRdb holds only in-frame clones, not every one. This table has more than 200,000 clones, approximately 86% appearing once. Sequencing was carried out using peripheral blood. The receptors were sampled from a man aged 25-40 years with active or convalescent COVID-19.

Concerning this clone: Within the sample, other DNA sequences also encode this same CDR3. The J gene is TRBJ1-2, the V gene TRBV4-1; D not resolved. This CDR3 contains 11 residues. Trimming left V 1 base short and J 8 bases short, with 5 bases between. CDR1 is MGHRA, CDR2 YSYEKL, per germline. This CDR3 is CASSQGGGYTF. DNA for the CDR3: TGCGCCAGCAGCCAAGGAGGGGGCTACACCTTC.

This chain connects TRBV21-1 to TRBJ1-2; TRBD1 reflects the table's D call only, with no check against the DNA. TRBV21-1 corresponds to a pseudogene. There are 14 residues in the CDR3. The CDR3 loop is CASNATGPNYGYTF. In nucleotides, the CDR3 is TGTGCCAGCAACGCGACAGGGCCTAACTATGGCTACACCTTC.

This clone showed up just a few times. The chain has TRBV6-2 or TRBV6-3 and TRBJ2-1; 9 bases map to TRBD2. V lost 0 bases to trimming and J lost 3 bases; unmatched junction nucleotides: 6. Germline lookup yields CDR1 MNHEY and CDR2 SVGEGT. This CDR3 has 17 residues. CDR3 coding DNA: TGTGCCAGCAGTTACTCGAGTCTAGCGGGAATCTACAATGAGCAGTTCTTC. The encoded protein is CASSYSSLAGIYNEQFF.

This chain connects TRBV2 to TRBJ1-2, with 12 bases fitting TRBD1. Per the germline V gene, CDR1 is SNHLY and CDR2 is FYNNEI. There are 17 residues in the CDR3. Trimming removed 3 bases from V and 5 bases from J; junction bases left unmatched: 10. The CDR3 sequence: CASSEAGQGARTYGYTF. In DNA, the CDR3 is TGTGCCAGCAGTGAGGCGGGACAGGGGGCCCGAACTTATGGCTACACCTTC.

J is TRBJ2-3 and V is TRBV5-1, with a possible D match to TRBD2 (5 bases). This CDR3 region has 14 residues. CDR1 and CDR2 from the germline V gene are SGHRS and YFSETQ. Trimming took 6 bases from V and 3 from J, leaving 14 bases between them. CDR3 region: CASTEVARTDTQYF. The CDR3 DNA reads as TGCGCCAGCACGGAGGTAGCGAGAACAGATACGCAGTATTTT.

This clone was counted only a few times. The chain uses TRBV7-6 and TRBJ1-4; 8 positions match TRBD1. The CDR3 consists of 16 residues. CDR1 and CDR2 from the germline V gene are SGHVS and FNYEAQ. V gave up 5 bases and J gave up 5 bases; unmatched junction bases: 10. The CDR3 DNA reads TGTGCCAGCAGCAGTCGACCGGGACAGGAGAATGAAAAACTGTTTTTT. Its translation: CASSSRPGQENEKLFF.

V and J are TRBV27 and TRBJ2-1; D is possibly TRBD1 (6 bases). V was trimmed by 5 bases and J by 2 bases, leaving 10 bases between them. Looked up from germline, CDR1 is MNHEY and CDR2 is SMNVEV (reference sequence). The CDR3 length is 14 residues. DNA of the CDR3: TGTGCCAGCAGTCCCCGGGACACCTACAATGAGCAGTTCTTC. Amino acid sequence: CASSPRDTYNEQFF.

This sequence joins TRBV5-1 and TRBJ2-7; 11 bases are a match to TRBD2. V lost 0 bases and J lost 0; bases outside the gene matches: 8. The CDR3 has 18 amino acids. Germline loops: CDR1 SGHRS, CDR2 YFSETQ. In DNA form, the CDR3 reads TGCGCCAGCAGCTTGGGAGCTAGCGGGGGGCCGAGCTCCTACGAGCAGTACTTC. Protein sequence: CASSLGASGGPSSYEQYF.

This clone was detected only once. J is TRBJ2-1 and V is TRBV11-3; D is perhaps TRBD2 (5 bases). V lost 1 base to trimming and J lost 9 bases, with 16 bases between them. Per germline, CDR1 SGHNT and CDR2 YENEEA. This CDR3 contains 15 residues. CDR3 amino acids: CASSLVYGNFVEQFF. In nucleotides, the CDR3 is TGTGCCAGCAGCTTAGTGTACGGGAATTTCGTTGAGCAGTTCTTC.

The chain combines TRBV24-1 with TRBJ2-1, with 9 bases identical to TRBD1. The germline V gene encodes CDR1 KGHDR and CDR2 SFDVKD. V shed 6 bases and J 5 bases; nucleotides not matched to a gene: 7. The CDR3 loop spans 15 amino acids. The chain's CDR3 is CATSPRQGVNNEQFF. The CDR3 region has the DNA TGTGCCACCAGTCCGCGACAGGGGGTCAACAATGAGCAGTTCTTC.

This chain connects TRBV5-6 to TRBJ1-1; D gene uncertain. Germline assignment: CDR1 SGHDT and CDR2 YYEEEE. This CDR3 spans 18 amino acids. V lost 4 bases and J lost 7, with 29 bases in between. CDR3 sequence (DNA): TGTGCCAGCAGCATCCTATCCCCGAGGATACCGAGCTCCATTGAAGCTTTCTTT. This translates into CASSILSPRIPSSIEAFF. The variable domain in full, with the rest retrieved from reference TRBV5-6 and TRBJ1-1, is DAGVTQSPTHLIKTRGQQVTLRCSPKSGHDTVSWYQQALGQGPQFIFQYYEEEERQRGNFPDRFSGHQFPNYSSELNVNALLLGDSALYLCASSILSPRIPSSIEAFFGQGTRLTVV.

The chain links TRBV27 to TRBJ1-6, with D perhaps matching TRBD1 (5 bases). CDR1 and CDR2 (germline): MNHEY, SMNVEV (reference sequence). This CDR3 has 15 amino acids. The V gene lost 5 bases and the J gene lost 1 base, with 9 bases spanning the gap. The CDR3 reads CASSPGGSYNSPLHF. Written as DNA, the CDR3 is TGTGCCAGCAGTCCCGGGGGGTCCTATAATTCACCCCTCCACTTT.

The chain uses TRBV30 and TRBJ2-7, with D uncertain. The germline V and J ends were trimmed by 6 bases and 7 bases, with 16 bases remaining between them. From germline, CDR1 is GTSNPN and CDR2 SVGIG (reference sequence). The CDR3 runs 12 residues. CDR3 residues: CACQPQQREQYF. The CDR3 coding sequence is TGTGCCTGCCAACCACAACAGAGAGAGCAGTACTTC.